Reported below is one T cell receptor beta chain. The sample originates from a study of T cells in tuberculosis. Libraries were prepared by immunoSEQ multiplex PCR; TCRdb keeps only in-frame clonotypes and omits some of them. The data hold about 24,000 clones, with roughly 95% observed a single time. Germline assignment: CDR1 SGHNT and CDR2 YYREEE (reference sequence). Trimming left V 0 bases short and J 6 bases short, with 10 bases between. This CDR3 region has 15 residues. The sample taken for sequencing was PBMCs. The TCR comes from a donor aged 5 to 30 with latent tuberculosis or without tuberculosis infection. The V call is TRBV5-4, the J call TRBJ1-6, with D perhaps TRBD1 (5 bases). The CDR3 is CASSLVGVSNSPLHF. The CDR3 DNA sequence: TGTGCCAGCAGCTTGGTAGGGGTCTCTAATTCACCCCTCCACTTT.